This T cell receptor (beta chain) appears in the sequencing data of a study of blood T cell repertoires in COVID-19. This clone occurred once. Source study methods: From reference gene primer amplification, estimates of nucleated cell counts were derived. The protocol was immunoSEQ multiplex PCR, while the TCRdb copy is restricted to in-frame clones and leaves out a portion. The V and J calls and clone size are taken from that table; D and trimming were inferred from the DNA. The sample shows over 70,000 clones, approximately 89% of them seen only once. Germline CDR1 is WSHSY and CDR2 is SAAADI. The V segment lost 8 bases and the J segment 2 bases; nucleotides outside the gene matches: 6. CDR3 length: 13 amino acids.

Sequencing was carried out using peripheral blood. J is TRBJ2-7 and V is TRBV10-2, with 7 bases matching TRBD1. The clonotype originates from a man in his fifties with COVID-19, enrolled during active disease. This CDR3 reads CASGDRAPYEQYV. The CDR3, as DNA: TGCGCCAGCGGAGACAGGGCTCCCTACGAGCAGTACGTC.